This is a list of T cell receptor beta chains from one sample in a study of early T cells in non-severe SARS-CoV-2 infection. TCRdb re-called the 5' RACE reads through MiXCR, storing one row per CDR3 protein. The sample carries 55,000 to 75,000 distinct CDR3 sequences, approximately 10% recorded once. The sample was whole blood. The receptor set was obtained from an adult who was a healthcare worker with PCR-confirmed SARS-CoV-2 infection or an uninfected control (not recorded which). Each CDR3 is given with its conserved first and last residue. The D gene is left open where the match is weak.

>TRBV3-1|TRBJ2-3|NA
CASSRPGLADSTDTQYF
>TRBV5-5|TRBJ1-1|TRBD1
CASSQTGGRNTEAFF
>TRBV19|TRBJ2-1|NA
CASSIPGFVWNEQFF
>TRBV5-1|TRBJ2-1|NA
CASSLVGNYNEQFF
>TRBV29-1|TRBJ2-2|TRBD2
CSVESVAGGGGELFF
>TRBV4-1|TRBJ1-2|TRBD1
CASQARAGGSYGYTF
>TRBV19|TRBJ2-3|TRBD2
CASSSPRRGDWSDTQYF
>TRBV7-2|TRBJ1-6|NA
CASSLAPGVGSPLHF
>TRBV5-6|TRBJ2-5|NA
CASSSRGTGVQETQYF
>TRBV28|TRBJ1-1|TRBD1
CASLPGQRNTEAFF
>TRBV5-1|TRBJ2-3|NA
CASSLGGRRDTQYF
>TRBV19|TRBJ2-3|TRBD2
CASSPPAGGTTDTQYF
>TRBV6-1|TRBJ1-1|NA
CASTWGTVNTEAFF
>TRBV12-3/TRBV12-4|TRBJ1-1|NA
CASSRDTNLMNTEAFF
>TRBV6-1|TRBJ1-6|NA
CASSEASRGAYNSPLHF
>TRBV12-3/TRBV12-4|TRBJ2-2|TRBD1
CASRRTGGAGTGELFF
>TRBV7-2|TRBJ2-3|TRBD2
CASSLRTSGGARGTDTQYF
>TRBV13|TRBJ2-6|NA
CASSSRTARDESSGANVLTF
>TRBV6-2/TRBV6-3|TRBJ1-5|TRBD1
CASSLYGTGDREPQHF
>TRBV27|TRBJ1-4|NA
CASSLYPGSMGDEKLFF
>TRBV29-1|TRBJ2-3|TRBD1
CSVDIQGSTDTQYF
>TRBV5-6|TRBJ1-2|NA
CASSLMGQDPYGYTF
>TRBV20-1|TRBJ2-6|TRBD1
CSARGQGFSGANVLTF
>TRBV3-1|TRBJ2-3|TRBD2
CASSVGLKTDTQYF
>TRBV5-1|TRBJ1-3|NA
CASSADGTSGNTIYF